The 4 T cell receptor beta chains below were found in one sample sequenced in a study of blood T cells in healthy people across ages. Sample-barcoded 5' priming and a J-beta primer mix drove a second PCR of about 7 to 12 cycles. TCRdb fed the 5' RACE reads into MiXCR, producing one record per CDR3 protein. The table records hundreds of thousands of distinct CDR3 sequences, over 45% of them present only once. The material sequenced was blood. These receptors were collected from a woman aged 55 to 70 in good health.

The chain employs TRBV20-1 and TRBJ2-3, with 7 positions matching TRBD1. Unmatched junction bases numbered 2, after V lost 4 bases and J lost 4 bases. The CDR3 covers 12 residues. Germline V lookup: CDR1 DFQATT, CDR2 SNEGSKA (reference sequence). The DNA for the CDR3 is TGCAGTGCTAAGGGACAGCCAGATACGCAGTATTTT. Protein product: CSAKGQPDTQYF.

This clonotype was detected a few times. This chain uses TRBV18 with TRBJ2-3, with D perhaps TRBD2 (5 bases). There are 14 residues in the CDR3. Germline-derived CDR1 and CDR2 are KGHSH and LQKENI. V was shortened by 3 bases and J by 8 bases, with 15 bases between the two germline ends. This chain's CDR3 is CASSPESGKGTQYF. In DNA form, the CDR3 reads TGTGCCAGCTCACCTGAATCCGGGAAGGGTACGCAGTATTTT.

The rearrangement links TRBV3-1 to TRBJ1-1, with a weak D call TRBD1 (5 bases). The CDR3 covers 13 residues. Trimming cost V 6 bases and J 5 bases, with 13 bases left between them. The germline CDR1 and CDR2 sequences are LGHDT and YNNKEL (reference sequence). The CDR3 here is CASSTQWGTEAFF. The CDR3 nucleotides read TGTGCCAGCAGTACCCAGTGGGGGACTGAAGCTTTCTTT.

The rearrangement links TRBV21-1 to TRBJ2-7; TRBD1 is taken as the D call from the table, unchecked against the DNA. TRBV21-1 counts as a pseudogene. CDR3 length: 15 amino acids. CDR3 sequence (DNA): TGTGCCAGCAGCAAAGTCACAGGGGTTGCCTACGAGCAGTACTTC. As protein: CASSKVTGVAYEQYF.